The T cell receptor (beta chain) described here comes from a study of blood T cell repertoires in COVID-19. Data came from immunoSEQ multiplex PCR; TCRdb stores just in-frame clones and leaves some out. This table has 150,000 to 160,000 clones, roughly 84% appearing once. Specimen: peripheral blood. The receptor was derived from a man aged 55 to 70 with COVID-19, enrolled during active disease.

The CDR3 loop is CASSRRGETQYF. Here the CDR3 DNA reads TGTGCCAGCAGTCGGAGGGGAGAGACCCAGTACTTC. The V and J genes are TRBV7-2 and TRBJ2-5; TRBD2 might be the D (6 bases). There are 12 residues in the CDR3. V dropped 6 bases and J dropped 4 bases, with 9 bases sitting between them. Per the germline V gene, CDR1 is SGHTA and CDR2 is FQGNSA.